Detailed here is one T cell receptor (beta chain). Its target antigen remains unknown. Base qualities are not recorded, but no much larger clone differs from it by a single base. This entry is derived from a study of T cell repertoires in cytomegalovirus infection (dated by TCRdb to the late 2010s). Broadly, across the study: Alongside well-studied HLA-B-restricted epitopes, the peptide stimulations were aimed at recently identified HLA-C-restricted CMV epitopes, whose presentation resists viral immunomodulation. Donor HLA type was relevant to the analysis, because carriage of CMV infection together with the matching HLA type was indicated by public TCR beta signatures.

Study-wide findings and limitations: The ex vivo response was dominated by HLA-C-restricted CMV-specific TCR beta clonotypes, which also provided the single most frequent clonotype in two of eight donors. Carriers of CMV infection plus the relevant HLA type were discriminated by the cumulative frequency of public TCR beta family members in the study cohort and in an independent 352-donor cohort.

The sequencing machine was an Illumina HiSeq 1500. TCRdb reworked the public reads: Q25 trimming with fastp, MiXCR clone assembly, productive beta chains retained. Identical CDR3 protein sequences are pooled into one entry, listed with their most common genes and DNA. The sample has hundreds of thousands of distinct CDR3 sequences on record, about 31% of them singletons. The ten largest account for around 12% of the sample. The germline V gene encodes CDR1 DFQATT and CDR2 SNEGSKA (reference sequence). Inclusive of the bounding cysteine and phenylalanine, the CDR3 is 15 residues long. Just CDR3 DNA is preserved here, 45 bases in frame from base 1. Trimmed from V: 5 bases; trimmed from J: 0 bases; junction bases lacking a gene match: 6. The sample's treatment or condition label, decoded: in vitro stimulation with specific CMV peptide epitopes to enrich CMV-specific T cells.

The sequencing here drew on cultured CD8+ T cells from PBMCs, taken from culture after CMV antigen stimulation. The sequence was collected from a human donor in good health (CMV status not recorded). Some clones in this sample may be carry-over from other donors' samples. The V gene is TRBV20-1 and the J gene is TRBJ2-4, and 8 junctional nucleotides match TRBD2. CDR3 reads: CSAQNGRVAKNIQYF. The sequenced DNA: TGCAGTGCTCAGAACGGGAGGGTAGCCAAAAACATTCAGTACTTC.